What follows are 23 T cell receptor beta chains derived from one specimen sequenced in a study of beta chain features in type 1 diabetes. The isolated RNA, all of it, was reverse transcribed, so expressed TCRB transcripts were what got sequenced. Assay: immunoSEQ multiplex PCR; the TCRdb copy retains only in-frame clones and omits some. The sample holds hundreds of thousands of clones, around 15% seen once. Study results and caveats: TCRB CDR3 length was moderately but significantly reduced in all four CD4+ subsets of Type 1 diabetes patients.

No antigen is known for these receptors. Sequencing was performed on naive CD4+ T cells from blood. The origin of the receptors is a man aged 18 to 29 with type 1 diabetes.

This clone has more than one count but fewer than ten. The chain couples TRBV4-2 to TRBJ2-6; the D is unclear. The CDR3 covers 16 residues. Trimming cost V 0 bases and J 4 bases, with 10 bases left between them. The germline V gene encodes CDR1 LGHNA and CDR2 YNFKEQ. The CDR3 nucleotides are TGTGCCAGCAGCCAAGATCTTACTACCGGGGCCAACGTCCTGACTTTC. Residues: CASSQDLTTGANVLTF.

This clone has only a few counts. V gene TRBV30 combines with J gene TRBJ2-5; D might be TRBD1 or TRBD2, each matching 6 bases. CDR3 length equals 13 residues. Trimming cost V 1 base and J 4 bases, with 10 bases left between them. Germline V gene lookup returns CDR1 GTSNPN and CDR2 SVGIG (reference sequence). The CDR3 coding sequence is TGTGCCTGGAGTGCTGGGGGGCTAGAGACCCAGTACTTC. It encodes CAWSAGGLETQYF.

This clone was detected a few times. V gene TRBV13 combines with J gene TRBJ1-3; D gene uncertain. V gave up 5 bases and J gave up 1 base, with 12 bases separating them. This CDR3 has 15 residues. CDR1 is PRHDT and CDR2 is FYEKMQ in the germline V gene (reference sequence). The CDR3 loop is CASSLVVQSGNTIYF. DNA for the CDR3: TGTGCCAGCAGCCTCGTTGTTCAATCTGGAAACACCATATATTTT.

The chain joins TRBV4-1 to TRBJ2-2, with TRBD1 matching 9 bases. Germline-derived CDR1 and CDR2 are MGHRA and YSYEKL. This CDR3 spans 16 amino acids. V lost 5 bases and J lost 0; bases outside the gene matches: 4. CDR3 sequence: CASSIQGATNTGELFF. Here the CDR3 DNA reads TGCGCCAGCAGCATACAGGGGGCCACGAACACCGGGGAGCTGTTTTTT.

The J gene is TRBJ1-2, the V gene TRBV4-1; D gene uncertain. The V end lost 4 bases, the J end lost 0 bases, and 9 bases lay between the germline ends. In germline, CDR1 is MGHRA, CDR2 YSYEKL. The CDR3 contains 14 residues. The CDR3 protein is CASSPPATNYGYTF. The CDR3 nucleotides are TGCGCCAGCAGCCCGCCCGCGACTAACTATGGCTACACCTTC.

V gene TRBV19 combines with J gene TRBJ2-1, with 7 positions matching TRBD2. Germline lookup yields CDR1 LNHDA and CDR2 SQIVND (reference sequence). This CDR3 spans 15 amino acids. The ends lost 5 bases at V and 10 bases at J; junction bases unmatched: 14. The CDR3 spells CASSEMRLAFREQFF. DNA for the CDR3: TGTGCCAGTAGTGAAATGAGACTAGCCTTTAGGGAGCAGTTCTTC.

The chain employs TRBV5-4 and TRBJ2-1; the match to TRBD1 covers 12 bases. From germline, CDR1 is SGHNT and CDR2 YYREEE (reference sequence). The CDR3 runs 16 residues. V was pared by 4 bases and J by 7 bases, with 9 bases of the junction left unmatched. The CDR3 is CASSPNRDRGQNEQFF. CDR3 DNA: TGTGCCAGCAGCCCTAATCGGGACAGGGGGCAGAATGAGCAGTTCTTC.

The V call is TRBV2, the J call TRBJ2-4, with D perhaps assigned TRBD1 or TRBD2 (5 bases each). This CDR3 contains 16 residues. The V end lost 6 bases, the J end lost 0 bases, and 15 bases lay between the germline ends. Germline assignment: CDR1 SNHLY and CDR2 FYNNEI. This CDR3 reads CASSVGTDIAKNIQYF. In nucleotides, the CDR3 is TGTGCCAGCAGCGTGGGGACCGACATAGCCAAAAACATTCAGTACTTC.

The sample holds a few counts of this clone. The V gene is TRBV27, the J gene TRBJ1-2; 8 nucleotides match TRBD1. This CDR3 has 12 amino acids. The germline V gene encodes CDR1 MNHEY and CDR2 SMNVEV (reference sequence). Trimming took 7 bases from V and 11 from J; bases not matched to a gene: 9. This CDR3 reads CASTRGQENYTF. In DNA form, the CDR3 reads TGTGCCAGCACCCGGGGACAGGAGAATTACACCTTC.

This clone was recorded a few times. The chain recombines TRBV5-1 with TRBJ1-1; D possibly corresponds to TRBD1 (5 bases). V dropped 4 bases and J dropped 5 bases, with 18 bases sitting between them. This CDR3 contains 15 residues. Germline-derived CDR1 and CDR2 are SGHRS and YFSETQ. CDR3 loop: CASSAQGGAETEAFF. The CDR3 DNA reads as TGCGCCAGCAGCGCCCAAGGCGGGGCAGAAACTGAAGCTTTCTTT.

CDR3 sequence (DNA): TGTGCCAGCAGCTTCCAAGCGGCCTACGAGCAGTACTTC. This sequence encodes CASSFQAAYEQYF. The V and J genes are TRBV7-2 and TRBJ2-5, with D possibly TRBD2 on 5 matching bases. TRBJ2-7 explains the end of the DNA better; the J call may be wrong. CDR3 length equals 13 residues. Germline V gene data show CDR1 as SGHTA and CDR2 as FQGNSA.

This chain uses TRBV9 with TRBJ2-5; a weak D match, TRBD2 (6 bases). V was cut by 0 bases and J by 3 bases, with 15 bases left in between. The length of the CDR3 is 16 residues. CDR1 and CDR2 (germline): SGDLS, YYNGEE. CDR3 loop: CASSVGRGHSKETQYF. CDR3 coding DNA: TGTGCCAGCAGCGTAGGGAGGGGCCACTCAAAAGAGACCCAGTACTTC.

The rearrangement joins TRBV13 to TRBJ2-3; TRBD2 matches at 11 bases. The J segment lost 0 bases and the V segment lost 3 bases, leaving 8 bases of the junction unmatched. Germline CDR1 reads PRHDT; CDR2 reads FYEKMQ (reference sequence). The length of the CDR3 is 18 residues. The CDR3 DNA reads TGTGCCAGCAGCTTCTCGACTAGCGGGACTTCTAGCACAGATACGCAGTATTTT. Translation gives CASSFSTSGTSSTDTQYF.

This clone was counted between two and nine times. The same CDR3 can be traced to other DNA sequences in this sample. This rearrangement joins TRBV5-1 to TRBJ2-7; D call uncertain. Germline CDR1 SGHRS, CDR2 YFSETQ. This CDR3 has 14 residues. Between the trimmed V and J ends, which lost 0 bases and 4 bases, there was a span of 11 bases. This CDR3 reads CASSLGPGSYEQYF. In DNA form, the CDR3 reads TGCGCCAGCAGCTTGGGGCCAGGTTCGTACGAGCAGTACTTC.

The genes are TRBV5-4 and TRBJ1-2, with D uncertain. Trimming shortened V by 5 bases and J by 0 bases, and 14 bases separated the two germline ends. The V gene's germline CDR1 is SGHNT and CDR2 YYREEE (reference sequence). This CDR3 spans 15 amino acids. CDR3 amino acids: CASRERAEANYGYTF. The CDR3 nucleotides read TGTGCCAGCAGGGAAAGGGCAGAAGCTAACTATGGCTACACCTTC.

This clone has more than one count but fewer than ten. This sequence joins TRBV6-6 and TRBJ2-2, with 7 bases that match TRBD1. V was clipped by 5 bases and J by 8 bases; unmatched bases: 8. Germline CDR1 MNHNY, CDR2 SVGAGI (reference sequence). The CDR3 totals 14 residues. CDR3 sequence (DNA): TGTGCCAGCAGTCCGCATCCACAGGGGGGGGAGCTGTTTTTT. Translated: CASSPHPQGGELFF.

This rearrangement joins TRBV28 to TRBJ1-5; unclear D gene. Germline loops: CDR1 MDHEN, CDR2 SYDVKM. The CDR3 sequence is 15 residues long. The V end lost 3 bases, the J end lost 0 bases, and 9 bases lay between the germline ends. CDR3 coding DNA: TGTGCCAGCAGTTTTATCCTGAATAGCAATCAGCCCCAGCATTTT. Translating gives CASSFILNSNQPQHF.

This clone has a handful of counts. J is TRBJ1-6 and V is TRBV30; D is perhaps TRBD1 (5 bases). The CDR3 is made up of 12 amino acids. Germline V lookup: CDR1 GTSNPN, CDR2 SVGIG (reference sequence). V lost 3 bases and J 11 bases, leaving 11 bases between the germline ends. The CDR3 DNA is TGTGCCTGGAGCGATCAGGGTACACCCCTCCACTTT. Its protein product is CAWSDQGTPLHF.

The chain employs TRBV30 and TRBJ1-2; 11 nucleotides agree with TRBD1. Germline CDR1 GTSNPN, CDR2 SVGIG (reference sequence). There are 14 residues in the CDR3. Germline trimming cut 2 bases from V and 4 bases from J; bases unmatched to any gene: 3. The CDR3 protein is CAWSRTGGGYGYTF. The CDR3 region has the DNA TGTGCCTGGAGTAGGACAGGGGGCGGCTATGGCTACACCTTC.

The J gene is TRBJ1-2, the V gene TRBV19, with TRBD1 identical over 8 bases. The germline CDR1 and CDR2 sequences are LNHDA and SQIVND (reference sequence). The J segment lost 7 bases and the V segment lost 9 bases, leaving 10 bases of the junction unmatched. The CDR3 has 13 residues. Written as DNA, the CDR3 is TGTGCCAGCCTCGGACAGGGCAGAGGTGGCTACACCTTC. As protein: CASLGQGRGGYTF.

This clone came up a few times. The J gene is TRBJ2-5, the V gene TRBV13; 13 nucleotides line up with TRBD2. Trimming took 5 bases from V and 4 from J; bases not matched to a gene: 7. Germline V gene data show CDR1 as PRHDT and CDR2 as FYEKMQ (reference sequence). The CDR3 length is 16 residues. CDR3: CASSTRLAGGGETQYF. The CDR3, as DNA: TGTGCCAGCAGCACCCGACTAGCGGGGGGAGGAGAGACCCAGTACTTC.

This clone has a handful of counts. The chain joins TRBV10-3 to TRBJ2-3, with 7 bases aligning to TRBD2. This CDR3 is 12 amino acids long. The germline V gene encodes CDR1 ENHRY and CDR2 SYGVKD. The V and J ends lost 10 bases and 6 bases, in that order; junction bases with no gene match: 7. CDR3 nucleotides: TGTGCCAGCCGGGACTATGTGGATACGCAGTATTTT. As protein: CASRDYVDTQYF.

V and J are TRBV21-1 and TRBJ2-7; TRBD1 is the table's D call and was not checked against the DNA. TRBV21-1 represents a pseudogene. The CDR3 spans 14 residues. This chain's CDR3 is CASSSRDNTYEQYF. CDR3 coding DNA: TGTGCCAGCAGCTCCCGGGACAACACCTACGAGCAGTACTTC.